This T cell receptor (beta chain) was sequenced for a study of shared clonotypes between healthy human individuals. V lost 6 bases, J lost 7 bases, and 5 bases stayed unmatched. The germline V gene encodes CDR1 MNHNS and CDR2 SASEGT. The CDR3 covers 13 residues. This table comes from immunoSEQ multiplex PCR, and its TCRdb copy is limited to in-frame clones, with some not included. The sample lists approximately 2.5 million clones, approximately 90% occurring once. Source material: naive CD4+ T cells sorted from blood. The subset denotes: CD45RA+ positively selected. The source of this sequence is a man between 18 and 35 years old in good health. The chain employs TRBV6-1 and TRBJ1-5; 8 nucleotides match TRBD1. CDR3 residues: CASSGDRRQPQHF. The CDR3 DNA reads TGTGCCAGCAGCGGGGACAGGCGGCAGCCCCAGCATTTT.